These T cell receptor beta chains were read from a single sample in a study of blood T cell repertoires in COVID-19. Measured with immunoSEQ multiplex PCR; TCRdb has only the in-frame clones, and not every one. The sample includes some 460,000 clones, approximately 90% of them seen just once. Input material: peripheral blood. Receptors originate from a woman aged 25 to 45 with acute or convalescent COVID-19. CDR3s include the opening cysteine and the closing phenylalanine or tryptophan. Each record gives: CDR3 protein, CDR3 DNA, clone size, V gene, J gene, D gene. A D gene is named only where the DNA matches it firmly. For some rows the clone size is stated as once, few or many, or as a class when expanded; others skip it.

CDR3: CASSIRPRYEQYF
DNA: TGTGCCAGCAGCATAAGACCTAGGTACGAGCAGTACTTC
size: .
V: TRBV7-2
J: TRBJ2-7
D: .

CDR3: CASSLSTGKGYEQYF
DNA: TGTGCCAGCAGTTTATCCACAGGGAAAGGCTACGAGCAGTACTTC
size: .
V: TRBV27
J: TRBJ2-7
D: .

CDR3: CASRPTGVNEKLFF
DNA: TGTGCCAGCAGGCCGACAGGGGTTAATGAAAAACTGTTTTTT
size: .
V: TRBV3-1/TRBV3-2
J: TRBJ1-4
D: TRBD1

CDR3: CASSPRTGPAKNIQYF
DNA: TGCGCCAGCAGCCCCAGGACAGGGCCTGCCAAAAACATTCAGTACTTC
size: .
V: TRBV4-1
J: TRBJ2-4
D: TRBD1

CDR3: CASSLGGGLGMDTQYF
DNA: TGCGCCAGCAGCTTGGGAGGGGGACTAGGTATGGATACGCAGTATTTT
size: .
V: TRBV5-1
J: TRBJ2-3
D: TRBD2

CDR3: CASSLPPIGTDTDTQYF
DNA: TGTGCCAGCAGCCTTCCCCCTATCGGGACAGATACAGATACGCAGTATTTT
size: .
V: TRBV4-2
J: TRBJ2-3
D: TRBD1

CDR3: CASSFGRAKTEAFF
DNA: TGCGCCAGCAGCTTCGGCAGAGCGAAGACTGAAGCTTTCTTT
size: .
V: TRBV5-1
J: TRBJ1-1
D: .

CDR3: CASRKTGGTEAFF
DNA: TGTGCCAGCAGGAAGACAGGGGGCACTGAAGCTTTCTTT
size: .
V: TRBV6-6
J: TRBJ1-1
D: TRBD1

CDR3: CASRGTGPGAFF
DNA: TGCGCCAGCAGGGGGACAGGGCCGGGTGCTTTCTTT
size: .
V: TRBV5-1
J: TRBJ1-1
D: TRBD1

CDR3: CSVATEAEAFF
DNA: TGCAGCGTTGCTACCGAGGCTGAAGCTTTCTTT
size: .
V: TRBV29-1
J: TRBJ1-1
D: .

CDR3: CASSPSQNRGLQHEQYF
DNA: TGTGCCAGCTCACCAAGCCAAAACAGGGGGCTTCAGCACGAGCAGTACTTC
size: once
V: TRBV18
J: TRBJ2-7
D: TRBD1

CDR3: CASSSTGGGKPQHF
DNA: TGTGCCAGCAGCTCCACAGGGGGCGGAAAGCCCCAGCATTTT
size: .
V: TRBV5-6
J: TRBJ1-5
D: TRBD1

CDR3: CASIALPRKYQETQYF
DNA: TGTGCCAGCATTGCACTCCCGCGGAAGTACCAAGAGACCCAGTACTTC
size: .
V: TRBV28
J: TRBJ2-5
D: .

CDR3: CASSTDSGETQYF
DNA: TGTGCCAGTAGTACTGACTCGGGGGAGACCCAGTACTTC
size: .
V: TRBV19
J: TRBJ2-5
D: .

CDR3: CASSMGVSSYNEQFF
DNA: TGTGCCAGTAGTATGGGAGTCAGCTCCTACAATGAGCAGTTCTTC
size: few
V: TRBV19
J: TRBJ2-1
D: .

CDR3: CASSGQSWETQYF
DNA: TGTGCCAGCAGCGGACAGAGTTGGGAGACCCAGTACTTC
size: .
V: TRBV9
J: TRBJ2-5
D: .

CDR3: CASSHGSQGYEQYF
DNA: TGTGCCAGCAGCCACGGGAGCCAGGGATACGAGCAGTACTTC
size: .
V: TRBV7-9
J: TRBJ2-7
D: .

CDR3: CASSVGPLDWGGYTF
DNA: TGTGCCAGCAGTGTAGGGCCTTTGGATTGGGGCGGCTACACCTTC
size: .
V: TRBV25-1
J: TRBJ1-2
D: .

CDR3: CASSSGLAGGEQYF
DNA: TGTGCCAGCAGCTCTGGACTAGCGGGGGGCGAGCAGTACTTC
size: .
V: TRBV5-4
J: TRBJ2-7
D: TRBD2

CDR3: CASSQGPFSGNTIYF
DNA: TGTGCCAGCAGCCAAGGGCCGTTCTCTGGAAACACCATATATTTT
size: .
V: TRBV3-1/TRBV3-2
J: TRBJ1-3
D: .

CDR3: CARDLPPGNTGELFF
DNA: TGTGCCAGAGACCTCCCCCCAGGTAACACCGGGGAGCTGTTTTTT
size: .
V: TRBV11-2
J: TRBJ2-2
D: .

CDR3: CASTSTGTNEKLFF
DNA: TGTGCCAGCACCTCGACAGGGACTAATGAAAAACTGTTTTTT
size: .
V: TRBV28
J: TRBJ1-4
D: TRBD1

CDR3: CASSYVGGTYEQYF
DNA: TGTGCCAGCAGTTACGTGGGGGGGACCTACGAGCAGTACTTC
size: .
V: TRBV6-5
J: TRBJ2-7
D: TRBD2

CDR3: CASSHDPTDRGSTDTQYF
DNA: TGTGCCAGCAGTCACGACCCTACCGACAGGGGGAGCACAGATACGCAGTATTTT
size: .
V: TRBV28
J: TRBJ2-3
D: TRBD1

CDR3: CASSQGDTQYF
DNA: TGTGCCAGCAGCCAGGGCGATACGCAGTATTTT
size: .
V: TRBV3-1/TRBV3-2
J: TRBJ2-3
D: .

CDR3: CSADEGNGGYTF
DNA: TGCAGCGCCGACGAGGGTAACGGTGGCTACACCTTC
size: .
V: TRBV29-1
J: TRBJ1-2
D: .

CDR3: CASGNDRSHTYEQYF
DNA: TGTGCTAGTGGAAACGACAGATCTCATACCTACGAGCAGTACTTC
size: .
V: TRBV12-5
J: TRBJ2-7
D: .

CDR3: CASSRGTSVINEQFF
DNA: TGTGCCAGCAGCAGGGGGACTAGCGTTATCAATGAGCAGTTCTTC
size: .
V: TRBV7-3
J: TRBJ2-1
D: TRBD2

CDR3: CASSFRQHITDTQYF
DNA: TGTGCCAGCAGCTTCAGACAGCATATCACAGATACGCAGTATTTT
size: once
V: TRBV5-5
J: TRBJ2-3
D: .

CDR3: CSADSFSTDTQYF
DNA: TGCAGCGCTGATAGTTTTAGCACAGATACGCAGTATTTT
size: .
V: TRBV29-1
J: TRBJ2-3
D: .

CDR3: CATSGDSSSYNEQFF
DNA: TGTGCCACCAGCGGGGACAGCAGCTCCTACAATGAGCAGTTCTTC
size: .
V: TRBV15
J: TRBJ2-1
D: TRBD1

CDR3: CASSLVLAGAPYGTQYF
DNA: TGTGCCAGCAGCTTAGTGCTAGCGGGGGCCCCCTACGGGACCCAGTACTTC
size: .
V: TRBV11-2
J: TRBJ2-5
D: TRBD2

CDR3: CASNKQGDYGYTF
DNA: TGTGCCAGCAACAAACAGGGGGACTATGGCTACACCTTC
size: .
V: TRBV7-9
J: TRBJ1-2
D: TRBD1

CDR3: CASSLVAGARNNSPLHF
DNA: TGCGCCAGCAGCTTGGTTGCGGGGGCGAGGAATAATTCACCCCTCCACTTT
size: .
V: TRBV5-1
J: TRBJ1-6
D: .

CDR3: CSVRDRGSNYEQYF
DNA: TGCAGCGTCCGAGACAGGGGGTCCAACTACGAGCAGTACTTC
size: .
V: TRBV29-1
J: TRBJ2-7
D: TRBD1

CDR3: CASSTGPPGGGYEQYF
DNA: TGTGCCAGCAGTACCGGCCCACCGGGGGGAGGCTACGAGCAGTACTTC
size: few
V: TRBV6-2/TRBV6-3
J: TRBJ2-7
D: TRBD2

CDR3: CASSTQGQPQHF
DNA: TGTGCCAGCAGTACACAGGGTCAGCCCCAGCATTTT
size: .
V: TRBV28
J: TRBJ1-5
D: .

CDR3: CASRGQPNTEAFF
DNA: TGTGCCAGCAGAGGACAGCCCAACACTGAAGCTTTCTTT
size: .
V: TRBV6-5
J: TRBJ1-1
D: .

CDR3: CASSLTPGQGMFEQYF
DNA: TGTGCCAGCTCACTAACCCCGGGACAGGGGATGTTCGAGCAGTACTTC
size: .
V: TRBV18
J: TRBJ2-7
D: TRBD1

CDR3: CASSTTLAGDNEQFF
DNA: TGTGCCAGCAGTACAACACTAGCGGGGGACAATGAGCAGTTCTTC
size: .
V: TRBV2
J: TRBJ2-1
D: TRBD2

CDR3: CASSPGTGGNEQYF
DNA: TGTGCCAGCAGCCCGGGGACAGGGGGCAATGAGCAGTACTTC
size: .
V: TRBV7-2
J: TRBJ2-7
D: TRBD1

CDR3: CASQDRAVYNSPLHF
DNA: TGTGCCAGCCAAGACAGAGCAGTTTATAATTCACCCCTCCACTTT
size: few
V: TRBV5-4
J: TRBJ1-6
D: .

CDR3: CASALFDREVHEQYF
DNA: TGCGCCAGCGCCCTCTTCGACAGAGAGGTACACGAGCAGTACTTC
size: .
V: TRBV5-1
J: TRBJ2-7
D: .

CDR3: CASSPQGEAFF
DNA: TGTGCCAGCAGTCCACAGGGGGAAGCTTTCTTT
size: .
V: TRBV2
J: TRBJ1-1
D: TRBD1

CDR3: CASSLVGTVSYNSPLHF
DNA: TGTGCCAGCAGCTTGGTGGGGACAGTTTCCTATAATTCACCCCTCCACTTT
size: few
V: TRBV5-6
J: TRBJ1-6
D: TRBD1

CDR3: CASSRGTPPYEQYF
DNA: TGTGCCAGCTCACGGGGGACACCCCCGTACGAGCAGTACTTC
size: .
V: TRBV18
J: TRBJ2-7
D: .

CDR3: CASSLPYLPKETQYF
DNA: TGTGCCAGCAGCCTACCTTACCTTCCGAAAGAGACCCAGTACTTC
size: .
V: TRBV5-5
J: TRBJ2-5
D: .

CDR3: CASSSTMGFGDGYTF
DNA: TGTGCCAGCAGCTCAACGATGGGTTTCGGGGATGGCTACACCTTC
size: .
V: TRBV5-5
J: TRBJ1-2
D: .

CDR3: CASSEEGAGTDTQYF
DNA: TGTGCCAGCAGTGAAGAGGGGGCTGGCACAGATACGCAGTATTTT
size: .
V: TRBV2
J: TRBJ2-3
D: TRBD1

CDR3: CASSSTTTGEPGNTIYF
DNA: TGTGCCAGCAGCTCTACCACAACAGGGGAGCCTGGAAACACCATATATTTT
size: .
V: TRBV7-9
J: TRBJ1-3
D: TRBD1

CDR3: CASSWVGGAYGYTF
DNA: TGTGCCAGCAGCTGGGTTGGGGGGGCCTATGGCTACACCTTC
size: .
V: TRBV5-4
J: TRBJ1-2
D: .

CDR3: CASTFGGLAGQETQYF
DNA: TGTGCCAGCACCTTCGGAGGACTAGCGGGGCAAGAGACCCAGTACTTC
size: .
V: TRBV2
J: TRBJ2-5
D: TRBD2

CDR3: CSVDASLGEQYF
DNA: TGCAGCGTTGACGCGTCTCTCGGGGAGCAGTACTTC
size: .
V: TRBV29-1
J: TRBJ2-7
D: .

CDR3: CASSQDPKQGYGYTF
DNA: TGCGCCAGCAGCCAGGACCCAAAACAGGGCTATGGCTACACCTTC
size: .
V: TRBV4-1
J: TRBJ1-2
D: .

CDR3: CASSPVGGVSYEQYF
DNA: TGTGCCAGTAGTCCGGTGGGGGGTGTAAGCTACGAGCAGTACTTC
size: once
V: TRBV19
J: TRBJ2-7
D: .

CDR3: CASSLYRQGQETQYF
DNA: TGTGCCAGCAGTTTGTACCGACAGGGGCAAGAGACCCAGTACTTC
size: .
V: TRBV28
J: TRBJ2-5
D: TRBD1

CDR3: CASRQGASGNTIYF
DNA: TGTGCCAGCAGACAGGGGGCCTCTGGAAACACCATATATTTT
size: .
V: TRBV6-5
J: TRBJ1-3
D: TRBD1